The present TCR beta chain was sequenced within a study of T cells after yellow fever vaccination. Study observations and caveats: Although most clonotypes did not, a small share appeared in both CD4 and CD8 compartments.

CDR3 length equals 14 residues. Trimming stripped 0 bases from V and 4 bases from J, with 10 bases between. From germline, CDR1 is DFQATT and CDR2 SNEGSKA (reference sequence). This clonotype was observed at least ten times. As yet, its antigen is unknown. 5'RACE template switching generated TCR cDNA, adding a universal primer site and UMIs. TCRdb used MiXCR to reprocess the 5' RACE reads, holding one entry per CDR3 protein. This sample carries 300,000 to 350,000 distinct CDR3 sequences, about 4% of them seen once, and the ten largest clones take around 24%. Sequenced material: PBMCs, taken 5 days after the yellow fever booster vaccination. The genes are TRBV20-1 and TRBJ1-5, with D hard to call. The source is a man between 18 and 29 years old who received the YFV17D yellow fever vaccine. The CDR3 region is CSARDLFPNQPQHF. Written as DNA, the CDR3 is TGCAGTGCTAGAGATCTATTTCCTAATCAGCCCCAGCATTTT.